This entry concerns a single T cell receptor beta chain. These data are taken from a study of tumour-infiltrating T cells in Burkitt lymphoma. Sequencing used immunoSEQ multiplex PCR; TCRdb keeps in-frame clones, though not all of them. In the table there are more than 8,500 clones, approximately 60% of which are singletons. The V end lost 6 bases, the J end lost 3 bases, and 10 bases lay between the germline ends. Germline CDR1 reads SQVTM; CDR2 reads ANQGSEA. This CDR3 region has 12 residues. The source material was tumor tissue. This clonotype was obtained from a human donor with diffuse large B-cell lymphoma. V usage is TRBV29-1 and J usage is TRBJ2-3; D is uncertain. This CDR3 reads CSVEESTDTQYF. DNA of the CDR3: TGCAGCGTAGAGGAAAGTACAGATACGCAGTATTTT.